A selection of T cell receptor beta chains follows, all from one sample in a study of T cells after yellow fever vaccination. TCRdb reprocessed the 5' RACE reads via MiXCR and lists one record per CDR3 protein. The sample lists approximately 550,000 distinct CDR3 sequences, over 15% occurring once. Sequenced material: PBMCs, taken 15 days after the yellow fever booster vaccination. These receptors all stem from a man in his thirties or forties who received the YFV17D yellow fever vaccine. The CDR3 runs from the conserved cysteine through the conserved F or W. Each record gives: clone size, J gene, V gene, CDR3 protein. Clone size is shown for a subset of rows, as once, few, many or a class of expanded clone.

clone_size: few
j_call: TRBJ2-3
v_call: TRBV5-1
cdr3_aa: CASSLSGGSDTQYF

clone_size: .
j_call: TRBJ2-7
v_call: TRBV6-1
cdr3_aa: CASRRTGYGTSGSSYEQYF

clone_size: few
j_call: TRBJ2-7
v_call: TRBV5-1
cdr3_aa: CASSLEVDSYEQYF

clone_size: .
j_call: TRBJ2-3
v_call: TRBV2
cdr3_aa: CASRRQGPLYDTQYF

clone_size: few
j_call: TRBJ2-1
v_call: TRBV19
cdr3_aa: CASSYPGLGGSEQFF

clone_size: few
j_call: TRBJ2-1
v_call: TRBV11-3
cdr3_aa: CASSLVPAAANEQFF

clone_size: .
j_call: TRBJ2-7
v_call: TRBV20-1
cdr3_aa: CSAWRTDSYEQYF

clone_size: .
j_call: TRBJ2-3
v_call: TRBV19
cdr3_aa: CASSRSLSPDTQYF

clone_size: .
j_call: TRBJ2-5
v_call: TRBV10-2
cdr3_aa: CATQDQQETQYF

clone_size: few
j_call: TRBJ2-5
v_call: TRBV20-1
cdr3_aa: CSASGLAGDETQYF

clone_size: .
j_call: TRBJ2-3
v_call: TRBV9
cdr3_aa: CASSGGSRVLGDTQYF

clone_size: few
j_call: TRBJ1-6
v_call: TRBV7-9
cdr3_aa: CASSLDTSYNSPLHF

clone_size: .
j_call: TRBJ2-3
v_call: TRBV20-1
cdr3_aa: CSASVSGGTDTQYF

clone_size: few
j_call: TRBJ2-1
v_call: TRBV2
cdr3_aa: CASSEQREGRDEQFF

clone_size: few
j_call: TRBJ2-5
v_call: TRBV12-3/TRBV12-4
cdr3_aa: CASSFLASEQETQYF

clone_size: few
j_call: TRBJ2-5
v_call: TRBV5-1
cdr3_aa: CASSLAGQVQETQYF

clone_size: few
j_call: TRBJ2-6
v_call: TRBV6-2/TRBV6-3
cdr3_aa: CASSYQGGSGANVLTF

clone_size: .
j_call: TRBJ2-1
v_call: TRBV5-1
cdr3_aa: CASSPGQGNEQFF

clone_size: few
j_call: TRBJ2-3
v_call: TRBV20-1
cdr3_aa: CSAWEDTQYF

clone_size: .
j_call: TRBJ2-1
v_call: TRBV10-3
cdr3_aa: CAISDVLAGVNEQFF

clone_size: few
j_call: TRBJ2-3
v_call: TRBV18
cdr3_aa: CASSPPNWFRYF

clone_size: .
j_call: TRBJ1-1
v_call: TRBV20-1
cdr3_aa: CSARIQGARNTEAFF

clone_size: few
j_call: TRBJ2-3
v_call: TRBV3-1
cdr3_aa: CASSQTAGTSGWDTQYF

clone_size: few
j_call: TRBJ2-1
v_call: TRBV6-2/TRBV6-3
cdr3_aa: CASSFSVPSYNEQFF

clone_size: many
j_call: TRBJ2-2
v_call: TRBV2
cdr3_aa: CASSAVQMNTGELFF

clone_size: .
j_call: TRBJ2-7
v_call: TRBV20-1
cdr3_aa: CSARNLAGEGEQYF

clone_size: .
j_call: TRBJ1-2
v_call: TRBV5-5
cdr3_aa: CASNTGTNYGYTF

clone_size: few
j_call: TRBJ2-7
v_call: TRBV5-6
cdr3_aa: CASSPGTRLSQQYF

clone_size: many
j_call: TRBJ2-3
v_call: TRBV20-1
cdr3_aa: CSVWGLAGTDTQYF

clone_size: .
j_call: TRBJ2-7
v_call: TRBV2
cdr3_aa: CASSESGDRPPYEQYF

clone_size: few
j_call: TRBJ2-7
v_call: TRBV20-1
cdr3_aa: CSATGTSGNYEQYF

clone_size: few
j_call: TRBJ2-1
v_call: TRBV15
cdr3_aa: CATSREGAGGVYNEQFF

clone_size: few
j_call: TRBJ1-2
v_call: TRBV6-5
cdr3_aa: CASGRGGARSGYTF

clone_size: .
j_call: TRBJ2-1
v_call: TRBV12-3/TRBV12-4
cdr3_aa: CASRPSGRVDEQFF

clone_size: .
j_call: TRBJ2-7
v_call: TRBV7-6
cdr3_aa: CASSLAEGSDFEQYF

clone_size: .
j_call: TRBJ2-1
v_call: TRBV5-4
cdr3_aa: CASSAGTSGRRNEQFF

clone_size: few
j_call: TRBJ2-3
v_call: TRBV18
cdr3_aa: CASSPYTGDTQYF

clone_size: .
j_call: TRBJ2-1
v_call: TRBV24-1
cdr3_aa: CATSDSGTSGYNEQFF

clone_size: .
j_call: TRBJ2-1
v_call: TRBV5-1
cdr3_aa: CASSLLPDSLKEQFF

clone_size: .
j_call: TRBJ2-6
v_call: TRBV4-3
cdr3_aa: CASSQEPRGANVLTF

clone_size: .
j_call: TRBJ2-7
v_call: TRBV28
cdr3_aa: CASSWSGTGVYEQYF

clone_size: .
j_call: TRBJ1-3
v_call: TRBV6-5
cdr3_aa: CASSHRSRSSGNTIYF

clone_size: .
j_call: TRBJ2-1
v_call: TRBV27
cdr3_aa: CASSPNTFLYNEQFF